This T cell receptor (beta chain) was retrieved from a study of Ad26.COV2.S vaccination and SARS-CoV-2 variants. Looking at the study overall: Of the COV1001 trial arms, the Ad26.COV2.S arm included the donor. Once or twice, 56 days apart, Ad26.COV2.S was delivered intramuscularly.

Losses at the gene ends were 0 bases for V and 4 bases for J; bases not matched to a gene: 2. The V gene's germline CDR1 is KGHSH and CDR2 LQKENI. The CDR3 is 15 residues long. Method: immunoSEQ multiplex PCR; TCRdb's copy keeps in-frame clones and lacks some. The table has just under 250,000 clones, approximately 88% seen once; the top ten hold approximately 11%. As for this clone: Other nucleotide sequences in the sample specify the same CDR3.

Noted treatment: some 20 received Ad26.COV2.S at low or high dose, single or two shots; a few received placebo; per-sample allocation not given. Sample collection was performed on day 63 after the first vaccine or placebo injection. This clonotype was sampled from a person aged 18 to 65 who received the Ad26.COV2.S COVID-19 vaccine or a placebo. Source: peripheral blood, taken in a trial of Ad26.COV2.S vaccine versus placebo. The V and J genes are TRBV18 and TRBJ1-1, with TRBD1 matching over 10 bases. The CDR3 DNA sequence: TGTGCCAGCTCACCACCGGACAGGGGGGGCACTGAAGCTTTCTTT. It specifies CASSPPDRGGTEAFF.